The 9 T cell receptor beta chains reported below all come from one sample, sequenced in a study of cytomegalovirus exposure and HLA in healthy donors. The primer mix had 60 Vbeta and 13 Jbeta primers. The table came from immunoSEQ multiplex PCR; TCRdb's copy has only in-frame clones and leaves some out. This sample carries fewer than 150,000 clones, with 2% to 3% going to the ten biggest clones. Sequences were obtained from PBMCs. The receptors come from a man aged 40-49 years in good health and CMV-seronegative.

The CDR3 nucleotides read TGTGCCAGCAGTCCCCCCTCCTCCATAAGTGAGTTAGTTGAGCAGTTCTTC. It encodes CASSPPSSISELVEQFF. V usage is TRBV28 and J usage is TRBJ2-1; D gene unclear. The V gene's germline CDR1 is MDHEN and CDR2 SYDVKM. This CDR3 comprises 17 residues. Trimming cost V 5 bases and J 9 bases, with 26 bases left between them.

The V call is TRBV4-3, the J call TRBJ1-1, with D hard to call. The CDR3 consists of 14 residues. The V end lost 1 base, the J end lost 5 bases, and 11 bases lay between the germline ends. CDR1 and CDR2 from the germline V gene are LGHNA and YSLEER. In DNA, the CDR3 is TGCGCCAGCAGCCAAGGTTCGACATTTACTGAAGCTTTCTTT. Translating gives CASSQGSTFTEAFF.

V is TRBV7-3 and J is TRBJ1-2; TRBD1 is a possible D gene (6 bases). V dropped 5 bases and J dropped 7 bases, with 20 bases sitting between them. The CDR3 has 15 residues. Germline-derived CDR1 and CDR2 are SGHTA and FQGTGA. CDR3 DNA sequence: TGTGCCAGCAGCCCTAGTCACGGGGGGGCCATTGGCTACACCTTC. Its protein product is CASSPSHGGAIGYTF. The full variable domain, with the rest looked up from reference TRBV7-3 and TRBJ1-2, is GAGVSQTPSNKVTEKGKYVELRCDPISGHTALYWYRQSLGQGPEFLIYFQGTGAADDSGLPNDRFFAVRPEGSVSTLKIQRTERGDSAVYLCASSPSHGGAIGYTFGSGTRLTVV.

V and J are TRBV7-3 and TRBJ2-3, with TRBD2 matching over 9 bases. There are 18 residues in the CDR3. Germline CDR1 and CDR2: SGHTA and FQGTGA. Unmatched junction bases numbered 17, after V lost 5 bases and J lost 5 bases. The CDR3 reads CASSQLWGSGGWEDTQYF. The DNA for the CDR3 is TGTGCCAGCAGCCAACTTTGGGGTAGCGGGGGATGGGAAGATACGCAGTATTTT.

This chain links TRBV7-2 with TRBJ1-2; no definite D call. Trimming removed 1 base at V and 2 bases at J, with 5 bases between. The CDR3 loop spans 13 amino acids. Germline assignment: CDR1 SGHTA and CDR2 FQGNSA. This CDR3 is CASSLDGNYGYTF. The CDR3, as DNA: TGTGCCAGCAGCTTAGATGGCAACTATGGCTACACCTTC.

The chain has TRBV5-4 and TRBJ2-2; 13 nucleotides match TRBD2. V gave up 3 bases and J gave up 2 bases; unmatched junction bases: 7. CDR3 length equals 18 residues. Germline CDR1 is SGHNT and CDR2 is YYREEE (reference sequence). The DNA for the CDR3 is TGTGCCAGCAGCTCCGGGACTAGCGGGGCCCGAAACACCGGGGAGCTGTTTTTT. It yields the protein CASSSGTSGARNTGELFF.

V is TRBV5-4 and J is TRBJ1-1; weak D call: TRBD1 (5 bases). The CDR3 extends over 14 amino acids. Trimming pared 4 bases from V and 4 bases from J, leaving 14 bases between. From germline, CDR1 is SGHNT and CDR2 YYREEE (reference sequence). The DNA of the CDR3 is TGTGCCAGCAGCCGGGACTGGGGTGGCACTGAAGCTTTCTTT. It specifies CASSRDWGGTEAFF.

The chain couples TRBV7-2 to TRBJ2-7, with 7 bases that match TRBD2. Germline V gene data show CDR1 as SGHTA and CDR2 as FQGNSA. V gave up 4 bases and J gave up 2 bases; unmatched junction bases: 2. The CDR3 has 13 residues. This CDR3 reads CASSSLATYEQYF. The CDR3 DNA is TGTGCCAGCAGCTCACTAGCGACCTACGAGCAGTACTTC.

The chain is built from TRBV5-6 and TRBJ2-2, with 8 bases fitting TRBD2. From germline, CDR1 is SGHDT and CDR2 YYEEEE. V shed 3 bases, J shed 5 bases, and the junction held 6 bases outside the gene matches. CDR3 length: 15 residues. CDR3 coding DNA: TGTGCCAGCAGCTGGTATAGCGGGGAAACCGGGGAGCTGTTTTTT. This encodes CASSWYSGETGELFF.